Presented here are 19 T cell receptor beta chains from one specimen sequenced in a study of T cell changes during pregnancy in multiple sclerosis. Produced via immunoSEQ multiplex PCR; TCRdb's table is partial and in-frame only. This table holds some 61,000 clones, 75% to 95% found once. Sequencing was performed on peripheral blood, taken in the second trimester of pregnancy. These receptors were collected from a female donor with multiple sclerosis, enrolled in a pregnancy study.

V usage is TRBV7-2 and J usage is TRBJ1-2; 8 bases fit TRBD1. Germline V gene lookup returns CDR1 SGHTA and CDR2 FQGNSA. The CDR3 runs 14 residues. V lost 4 bases and J lost 8; bases outside the gene matches: 9. DNA for the CDR3: TGTGCCAGCAGCTCCCAAGCGACAGGGGAGGGCTACACCTTC. Protein: CASSSQATGEGYTF.

The gene calls are TRBV4-3 and TRBJ2-3; the D gene is possibly TRBD1 (5 bases). The V end was cut by 3 bases, the J end by 9 bases, with 22 bases between. The CDR3 spans 16 residues. Germline CDR1 is LGHNA and CDR2 is YSLEER. As DNA, the CDR3 is TGCGCCAGCAGCCAGTGGACAAGCCGGGCATTCCAAACGCAGTATTTT. It encodes CASSQWTSRAFQTQYF.

This chain connects TRBV7-3 to TRBJ2-5; 10 nucleotides agree with TRBD2. After removal of 3 bases from V and 5 bases from J, the junction contained 6 bases not matched to a gene. This CDR3 region has 15 residues. Looked up from germline, CDR1 is SGHTA and CDR2 is FQGTGA. CDR3 in amino acids: CASSLSGGAGETQYF. DNA of the CDR3: TGTGCCAGCAGCTTGAGCGGGGGGGCCGGGGAGACCCAGTACTTC.

The chain carries TRBV18 and TRBJ2-5; 11 bases agree with TRBD2. With 10 bases clipped from V and 2 bases from J, the junction kept 15 bases outside the gene matches. CDR1 and CDR2 (germline): KGHSH, LQKENI. This CDR3 region has 17 residues. The CDR3 DNA sequence: TGTGCCACCGAACCGAGAAGACTAGCGGGAATACAAGAGACCCAGTACTTC. Translated, it gives CATEPRRLAGIQETQYF.

The chain is built from TRBV4-3 and TRBJ2-1, with D tentatively TRBD2 (7 bases). The CDR3 sequence is 16 residues long. Germline CDR1 is LGHNA and CDR2 is YSLEER. Trimming stripped 1 base from V and 2 bases from J, with 12 bases between. The DNA for the CDR3 is TGCGCCAGCAGCCAAGTGAGGGGGGGTACCTACAATGAGCAGTTCTTC. Its translation is CASSQVRGGTYNEQFF.

A word on this clone: One junction end disagrees with the germline gene, perhaps due to a read error. This chain links TRBV7-7 with TRBJ2-5; 11 nucleotides align to TRBD1. The germline gives CDR1 SSHAT, CDR2 FNYEAQ (reference sequence). This CDR3 has 16 amino acids. The CDR3 here is CASSLTGTGGSETQYF. Written as DNA, the CDR3 is TGTGCTAGCAGCTTAACCGGGACAGGGGGGTCGGAGACCCAGTACTTC. Full variable domain (remainder filled in from reference TRBV7-7 and TRBJ2-5): GAGVSQSPRYKVTKRGQDVTLRCDPISSHATLYWYQQALGQGPEFLTYFNYEAQPDKSGLPSDRFSAERPEGSISTLTIQRTEQRDSAMYRCASSLTGTGGSETQYFGPGTRLLVL.

The chain joins TRBV7-2 to TRBJ1-2; 9 bases align to TRBD1. CDR3 length: 16 amino acids. With 2 bases clipped from V and 5 bases from J, the junction kept 9 bases outside the gene matches. Germline V gene lookup returns CDR1 SGHTA and CDR2 FQGNSA. CDR3 sequence reads: CASSLTTQGAGYGYTF. For the CDR3, the DNA is TGTGCCAGCAGCTTAACAACACAGGGGGCAGGGTATGGCTACACCTTC.

The V call is TRBV29-1, the J call TRBJ2-4, with TRBD2 identical over 11 bases. Germline V CDR1 and CDR2: SQVTM, ANQGSEA. The ends lost 5 bases at V and 1 base at J; junction bases unmatched: 7. The CDR3 runs 16 residues. The CDR3 here is CSVWGSGGAAKNIQYF. CDR3 in DNA: TGCAGCGTTTGGGGTAGCGGGGGGGCGGCCAAAAACATTCAGTACTTC.

CDR3 coding DNA: TGTGCCAGCAGCTTAGGCCTCGCCTCGGGGACCCAGTACTTC. Protein product: CASSLGLASGTQYF. The chain recombines TRBV11-2 with TRBJ2-5; the D is unclear. From germline, CDR1 is SGHAT and CDR2 FQNNGV. Trimming cost V 1 base and J 7 bases, with 13 bases left between them. The CDR3 consists of 14 residues.

The table lists this clone with a few counts. The rearrangement uses TRBV2 and TRBJ1-2; no reliable D call. Germline loops: CDR1 SNHLY, CDR2 FYNNEI. The V gene lost 3 bases and the J gene lost 8 bases, with 13 bases spanning the gap. CDR3 length equals 13 residues. The DNA of the CDR3 is TGTGCCAGCAGTGAGGGAGTGGCTGTAGGCTACACCTTC. Protein: CASSEGVAVGYTF.

This chain uses TRBV13 with TRBJ2-7; perhaps TRBD1 as D (6 bases). The CDR3 contains 15 residues. Deletions cut 1 base from V and 6 bases from J, with 16 bases between. Germline-derived CDR1 and CDR2 are PRHDT and FYEKMQ (reference sequence). This CDR3 reads CASSLDGGAGREQYF. CDR3 bases: TGTGCCAGCAGCTTAGATGGGGGCGCGGGTCGCGAGCAGTACTTC.

The CDR3 bases are TGTGCCAGCAGCTCGCCTCTAGCGGGGGGGCGGGGTGAGCAGTTCTTC. Its protein is CASSSPLAGGRGEQFF. J is TRBJ2-1 and V is TRBV7-9; 12 bases fit TRBD2. V was pared by 4 bases and J by 9 bases, with 10 bases of the junction left unmatched. The CDR3 sequence is 16 residues long. The germline CDR1 and CDR2 sequences are SEHNR and FQNEAQ (reference sequence).

This clone was counted a few times. V and J are TRBV19 and TRBJ1-6, with D maybe TRBD1 (5 bases). The CDR3 contains 15 residues. Deletions cut 3 bases from V and 6 bases from J, with 12 bases between. Germline-derived CDR1 and CDR2 are LNHDA and SQIVND (reference sequence). CDR3 in DNA: TGTGCCAGTAGTATTACGGGGGTGGCTAATTCACCCCTCCACTTT. This codes for CASSITGVANSPLHF.

The CDR3 nucleotides are TGTGCCAGCAGCCAACCGGGACTAACCAACATTCAGTACTTC. This codes for CASSQPGLTNIQYF. The rearrangement uses TRBV6-5 and TRBJ2-4; 7 bases agree with TRBD2. The CDR3 sequence is 14 residues long. Trimming took 6 bases from V and 7 from J; bases not matched to a gene: 9. CDR1 and CDR2 from the germline V gene are MNHEY and SVGAGI.

This clone was recorded only once. The chain recombines TRBV27 with TRBJ2-3; 9 bases are shared with TRBD2. This CDR3 is built from 15 residues. Germline trimming cut 8 bases from V and 6 bases from J; bases unmatched to any gene: 12. Germline V gene data show CDR1 as MNHEY and CDR2 as SMNVEV (reference sequence). This chain's CDR3 is CASRGRGGGRDTQYF. In DNA form, the CDR3 reads TGTGCCAGCCGTGGGCGGGGGGGAGGGCGGGATACGCAGTATTTT.

The chain uses TRBV9 and TRBJ2-1, with 9 positions matching TRBD1. Looked up from germline, CDR1 is SGDLS and CDR2 is YYNGEE. The CDR3 sequence is 16 residues long. J lost 7 bases, V lost 0 bases, and 8 bases had no gene match. This chain's CDR3 is CASSVGGGQGWNEQFF. The DNA of the CDR3 is TGTGCCAGCAGCGTAGGGGGTGGACAGGGGTGGAATGAGCAGTTCTTC.

The gene calls are TRBV9 and TRBJ2-1; TRBD1 might be the D (5 bases). The germline CDR1 and CDR2 sequences are SGDLS and YYNGEE. Trimming removed 4 bases at V and 3 bases at J, with 14 bases between. CDR3 length: 15 amino acids. The chain's CDR3 is CASSQMGLSYNEQFF. The DNA of the CDR3 is TGTGCCAGCAGCCAAATGGGGCTTAGCTACAATGAGCAGTTCTTC.

V usage is TRBV13 and J usage is TRBJ1-2; possible D gene TRBD1, 5 bases. The V gene lost 0 bases and the J gene lost 3 bases, with 17 bases spanning the gap. CDR1 is PRHDT and CDR2 is FYEKMQ in the germline V gene (reference sequence). CDR3 size: 17 residues. CDR3 coding DNA: TGTGCCAGCAGCTTAGGAACTGGGGGGACCGGGGACTATGGCTACACCTTC. Protein sequence: CASSLGTGGTGDYGYTF.

The table lists this clone with a few counts. The rearrangement links TRBV30 to TRBJ1-1; 7 nucleotides line up with TRBD1. Losses at the gene ends were 2 bases for V and 4 bases for J; bases not matched to a gene: 7. The CDR3 runs 14 residues. Germline V lookup: CDR1 GTSNPN, CDR2 SVGIG (reference sequence). The DNA for the CDR3 is TGTGCCTGGAGTCAGGGGGGTAGGGCCACTGAAGCTTTCTTT. It is translated as CAWSQGGRATEAFF.